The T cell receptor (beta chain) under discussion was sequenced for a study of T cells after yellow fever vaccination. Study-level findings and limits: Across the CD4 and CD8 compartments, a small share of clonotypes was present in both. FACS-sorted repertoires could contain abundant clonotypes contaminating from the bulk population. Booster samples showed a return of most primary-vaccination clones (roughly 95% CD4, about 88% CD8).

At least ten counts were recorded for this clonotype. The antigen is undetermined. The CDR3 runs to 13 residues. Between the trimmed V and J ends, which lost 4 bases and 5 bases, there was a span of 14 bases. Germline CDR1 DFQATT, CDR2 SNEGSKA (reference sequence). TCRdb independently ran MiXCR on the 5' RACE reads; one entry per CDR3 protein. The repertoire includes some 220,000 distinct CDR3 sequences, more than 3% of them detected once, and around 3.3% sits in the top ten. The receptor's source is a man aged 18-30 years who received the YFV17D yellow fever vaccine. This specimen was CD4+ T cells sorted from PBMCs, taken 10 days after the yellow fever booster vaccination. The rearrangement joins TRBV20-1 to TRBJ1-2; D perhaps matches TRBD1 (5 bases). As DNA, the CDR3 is TGCAGTGCTACTCCGGGACCATTTTATGGCTACACCTTC. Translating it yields CSATPGPFYGYTF.